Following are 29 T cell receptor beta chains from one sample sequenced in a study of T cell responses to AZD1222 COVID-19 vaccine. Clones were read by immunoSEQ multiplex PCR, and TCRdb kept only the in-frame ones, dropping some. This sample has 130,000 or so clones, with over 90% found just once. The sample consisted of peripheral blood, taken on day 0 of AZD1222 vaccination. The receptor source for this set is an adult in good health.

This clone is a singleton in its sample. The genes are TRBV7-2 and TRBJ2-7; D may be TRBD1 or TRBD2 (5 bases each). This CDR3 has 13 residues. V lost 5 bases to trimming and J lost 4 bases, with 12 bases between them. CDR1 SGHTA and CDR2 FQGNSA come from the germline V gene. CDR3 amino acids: CASSRLRGYEQYF. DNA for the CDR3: TGTGCCAGCAGCCGATTGAGGGGATACGAGCAGTACTTC.

For the CDR3, the DNA is TGCAGTGCTAGTCCGGTTCAGAACACTGAAGCTTTCTTT. Translated, it gives CSASPVQNTEAFF. V usage is TRBV20-1 and J usage is TRBJ1-1; no definite D call. Germline lookup yields CDR1 DFQATT and CDR2 SNEGSKA (reference sequence). Trimming removed 3 bases from V and 1 base from J, with 9 bases in between. This CDR3 spans 13 amino acids.

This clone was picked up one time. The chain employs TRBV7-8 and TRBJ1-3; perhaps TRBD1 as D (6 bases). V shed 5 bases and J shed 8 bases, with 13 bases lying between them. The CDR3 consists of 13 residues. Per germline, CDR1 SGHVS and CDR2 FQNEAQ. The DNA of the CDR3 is TGTGCCAGCAGCAAAGGGGGGAGGGACACCATATATTTT. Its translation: CASSKGGRDTIYF.

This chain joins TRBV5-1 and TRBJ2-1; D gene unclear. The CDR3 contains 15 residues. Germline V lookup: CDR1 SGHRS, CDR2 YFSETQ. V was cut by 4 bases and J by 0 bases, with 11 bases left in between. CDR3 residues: CASSDGSSSYNEQFF. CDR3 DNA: TGCGCCAGCAGCGACGGGTCCAGCTCCTACAATGAGCAGTTCTTC.

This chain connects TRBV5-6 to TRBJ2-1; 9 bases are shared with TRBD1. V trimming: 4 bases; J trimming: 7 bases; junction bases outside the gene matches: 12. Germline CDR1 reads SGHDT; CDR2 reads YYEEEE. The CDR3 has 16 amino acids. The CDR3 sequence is CASSLPYRGLGNEQFF. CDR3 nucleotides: TGTGCCAGCAGCCTCCCATACAGGGGGCTGGGGAATGAGCAGTTCTTC.

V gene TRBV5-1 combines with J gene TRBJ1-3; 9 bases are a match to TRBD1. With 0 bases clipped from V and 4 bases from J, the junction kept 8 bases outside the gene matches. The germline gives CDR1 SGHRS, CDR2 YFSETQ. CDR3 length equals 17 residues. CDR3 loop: CASSLAPGQGAGNTIYF. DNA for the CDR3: TGCGCCAGCAGCTTGGCACCGGGACAGGGAGCAGGAAACACCATATATTTT.

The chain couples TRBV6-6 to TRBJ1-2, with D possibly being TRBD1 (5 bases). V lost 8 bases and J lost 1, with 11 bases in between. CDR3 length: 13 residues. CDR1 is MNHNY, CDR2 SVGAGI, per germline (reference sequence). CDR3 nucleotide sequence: TGTGCCAGCTCGCCGGGGGGTAACTATGGCTACACCTTC. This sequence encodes CASSPGGNYGYTF.

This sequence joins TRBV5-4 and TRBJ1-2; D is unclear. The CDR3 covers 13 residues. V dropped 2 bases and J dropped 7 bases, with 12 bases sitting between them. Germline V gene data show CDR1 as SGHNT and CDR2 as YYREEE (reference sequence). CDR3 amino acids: CASSLEYLGGYTF. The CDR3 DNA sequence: TGTGCCAGCAGCTTAGAATATTTGGGTGGCTACACCTTC.

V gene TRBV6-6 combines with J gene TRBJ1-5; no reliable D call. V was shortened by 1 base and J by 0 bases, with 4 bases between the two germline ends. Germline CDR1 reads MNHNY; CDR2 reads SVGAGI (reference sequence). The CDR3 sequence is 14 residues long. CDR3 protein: CASSYWGSNQPQHF. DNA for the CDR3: TGTGCCAGCAGTTACTGGGGTAGCAATCAGCCCCAGCATTTT.

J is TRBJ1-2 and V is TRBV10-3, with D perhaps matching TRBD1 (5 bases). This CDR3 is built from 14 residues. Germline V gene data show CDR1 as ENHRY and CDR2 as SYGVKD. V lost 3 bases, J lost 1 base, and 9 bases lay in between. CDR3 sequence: CAISDRDRNYGYTF. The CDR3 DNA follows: TGTGCCATCAGTGACAGGGATCGTAACTATGGCTACACCTTC.

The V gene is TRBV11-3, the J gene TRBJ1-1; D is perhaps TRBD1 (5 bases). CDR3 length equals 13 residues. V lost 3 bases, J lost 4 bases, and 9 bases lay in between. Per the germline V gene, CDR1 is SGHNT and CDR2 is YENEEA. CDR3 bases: TGTGCCAGCAGCTTGTGGGGGGGCACTGAAGCTTTCTTT. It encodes CASSLWGGTEAFF.

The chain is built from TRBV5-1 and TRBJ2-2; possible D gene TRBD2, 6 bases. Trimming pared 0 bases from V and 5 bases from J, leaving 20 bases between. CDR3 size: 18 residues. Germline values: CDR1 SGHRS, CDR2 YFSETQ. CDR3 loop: CASSLEVRGSSGTGELFF. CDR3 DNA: TGCGCCAGCAGCTTGGAGGTTCGGGGGTCCTCGGGGACCGGGGAGCTGTTTTTT.

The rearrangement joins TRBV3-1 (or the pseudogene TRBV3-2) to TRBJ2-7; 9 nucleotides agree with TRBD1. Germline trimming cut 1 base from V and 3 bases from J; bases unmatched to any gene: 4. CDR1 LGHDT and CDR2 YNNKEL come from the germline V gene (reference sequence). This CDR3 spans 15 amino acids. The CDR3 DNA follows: TGTGCCAGCAGCCAAGGGACAGGGGCCCTCTACGAGCAGTACTTC. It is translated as CASSQGTGALYEQYF.

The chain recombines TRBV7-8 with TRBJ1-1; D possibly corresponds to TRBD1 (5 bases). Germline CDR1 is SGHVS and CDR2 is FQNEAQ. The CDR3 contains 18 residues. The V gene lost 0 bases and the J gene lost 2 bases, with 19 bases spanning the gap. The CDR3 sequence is CASSLAQRAGAANTEAFF. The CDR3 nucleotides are TGTGCCAGCAGCTTAGCCCAAAGAGCCGGGGCGGCTAACACTGAAGCTTTCTTT.

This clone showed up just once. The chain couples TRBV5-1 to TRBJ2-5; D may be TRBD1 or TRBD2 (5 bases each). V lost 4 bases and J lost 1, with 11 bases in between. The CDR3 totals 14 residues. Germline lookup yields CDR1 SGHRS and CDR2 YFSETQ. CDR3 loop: CASSPRDGQETQYF. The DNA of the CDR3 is TGCGCCAGCAGCCCCCGGGACGGCCAAGAGACCCAGTACTTC. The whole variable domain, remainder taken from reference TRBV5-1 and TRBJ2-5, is KAGVTQTPRYLIKTRGQQVTLSCSPISGHRSVSWYQQTPGQGLQFLFEYFSETQRNKGNFPGRFSGRQFSNSRSEMNVSTLELGDSALYLCASSPRDGQETQYFGPGTRLLVL.

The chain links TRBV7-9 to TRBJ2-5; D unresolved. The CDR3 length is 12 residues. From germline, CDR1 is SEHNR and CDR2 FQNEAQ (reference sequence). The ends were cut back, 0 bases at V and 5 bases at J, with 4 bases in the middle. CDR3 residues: CASSLARETQYF. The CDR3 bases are TGTGCCAGCAGCTTAGCGAGGGAGACCCAGTACTTC.

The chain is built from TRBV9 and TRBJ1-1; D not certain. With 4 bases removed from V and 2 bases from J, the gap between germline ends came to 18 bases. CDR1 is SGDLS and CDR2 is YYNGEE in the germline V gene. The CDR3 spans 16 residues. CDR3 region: CASSPEPGQPNTEAFF. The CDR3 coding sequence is TGTGCCAGCAGCCCAGAGCCGGGTCAGCCCAACACTGAAGCTTTCTTT.

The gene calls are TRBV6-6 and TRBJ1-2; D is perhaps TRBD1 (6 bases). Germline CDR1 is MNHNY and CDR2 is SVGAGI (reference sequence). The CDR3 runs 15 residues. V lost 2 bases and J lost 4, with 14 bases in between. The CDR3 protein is CASSYPTGRGYGYTF. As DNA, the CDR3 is TGTGCCAGCAGTTACCCGACAGGTCGTGGCTATGGCTACACCTTC.

The CDR3 here is CASSLAGGRQYF. The CDR3, as DNA: TGTGCCAGCAGCTTAGCAGGGGGTCGGCAGTACTTC. The rearrangement uses TRBV7-2 and TRBJ2-7; tentative D call: TRBD1 (6 bases). V lost 0 bases and J 9 bases, leaving 9 bases between the germline ends. Germline loops: CDR1 SGHTA, CDR2 FQGNSA. There are 12 residues in the CDR3.

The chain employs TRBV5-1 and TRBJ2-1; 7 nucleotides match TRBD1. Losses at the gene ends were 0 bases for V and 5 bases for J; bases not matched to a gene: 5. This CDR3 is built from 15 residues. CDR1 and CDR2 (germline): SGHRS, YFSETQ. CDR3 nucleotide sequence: TGCGCCAGCAGCTTGGGACAGGGTGAGCACAATGAGCAGTTCTTC. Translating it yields CASSLGQGEHNEQFF.

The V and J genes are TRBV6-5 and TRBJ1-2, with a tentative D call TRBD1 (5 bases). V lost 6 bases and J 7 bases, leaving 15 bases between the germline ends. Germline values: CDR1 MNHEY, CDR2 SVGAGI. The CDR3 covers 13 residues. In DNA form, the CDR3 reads TGTGCCAGCAGCACCGATCAGGGCGTTGGCTACACCTTC. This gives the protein CASSTDQGVGYTF.

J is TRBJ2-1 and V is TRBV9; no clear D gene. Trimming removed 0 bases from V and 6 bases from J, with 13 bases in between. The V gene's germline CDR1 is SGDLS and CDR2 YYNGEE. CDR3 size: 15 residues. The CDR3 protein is CASSVEDGWGNEQFF. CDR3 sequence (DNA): TGTGCCAGCAGCGTAGAGGACGGTTGGGGCAATGAGCAGTTCTTC.

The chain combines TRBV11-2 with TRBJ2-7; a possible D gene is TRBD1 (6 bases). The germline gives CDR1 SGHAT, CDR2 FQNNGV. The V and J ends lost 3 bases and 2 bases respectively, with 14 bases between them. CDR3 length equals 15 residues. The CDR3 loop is CASSFPTAGAYEQYF. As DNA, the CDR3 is TGTGCCAGCAGCTTTCCCACCGCAGGGGCCTACGAGCAGTACTTC.

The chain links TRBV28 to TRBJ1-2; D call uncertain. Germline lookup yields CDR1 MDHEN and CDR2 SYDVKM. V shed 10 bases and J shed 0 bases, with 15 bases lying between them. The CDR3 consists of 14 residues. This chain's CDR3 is CATTEATSNYGYTF. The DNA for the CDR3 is TGTGCCACCACGGAGGCGACCTCTAACTATGGCTACACCTTC.

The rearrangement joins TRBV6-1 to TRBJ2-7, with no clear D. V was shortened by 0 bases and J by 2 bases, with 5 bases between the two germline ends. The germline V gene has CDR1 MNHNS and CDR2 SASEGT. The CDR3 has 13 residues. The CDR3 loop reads CASSEALPYEQYF. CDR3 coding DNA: TGTGCCAGCAGTGAAGCGTTGCCCTACGAGCAGTACTTC.

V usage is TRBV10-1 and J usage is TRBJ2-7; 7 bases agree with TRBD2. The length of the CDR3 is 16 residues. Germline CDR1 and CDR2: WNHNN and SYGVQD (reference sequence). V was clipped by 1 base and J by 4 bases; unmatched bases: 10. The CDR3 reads CASSEFGAGVKYEQYF. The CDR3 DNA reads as TGCGCCAGCAGTGAGTTCGGCGCGGGAGTTAAGTACGAGCAGTACTTC.

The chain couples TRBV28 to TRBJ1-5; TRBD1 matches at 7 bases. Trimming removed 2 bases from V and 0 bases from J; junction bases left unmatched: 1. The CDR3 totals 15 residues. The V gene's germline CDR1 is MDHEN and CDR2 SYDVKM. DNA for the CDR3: TGTGCCAGCAGTTTAAGGGGGCGTAGCAATCAGCCCCAGCATTTT. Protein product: CASSLRGRSNQPQHF.

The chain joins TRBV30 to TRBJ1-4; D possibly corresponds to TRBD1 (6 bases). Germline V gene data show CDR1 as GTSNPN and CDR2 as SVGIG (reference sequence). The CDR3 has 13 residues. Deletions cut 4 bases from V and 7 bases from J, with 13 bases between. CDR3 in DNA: TGTGCCTGGAACGGGGGCGCGGGTGAAAAACTGTTTTTT. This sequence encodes CAWNGGAGEKLFF.

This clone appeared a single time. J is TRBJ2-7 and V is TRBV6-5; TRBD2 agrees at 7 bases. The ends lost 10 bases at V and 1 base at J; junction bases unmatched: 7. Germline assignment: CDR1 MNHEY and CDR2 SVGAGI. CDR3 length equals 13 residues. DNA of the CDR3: TGTGCCACCTTACTAGCGCAGTCCTACGAGCAGTACTTC. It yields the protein CATLLAQSYEQYF.